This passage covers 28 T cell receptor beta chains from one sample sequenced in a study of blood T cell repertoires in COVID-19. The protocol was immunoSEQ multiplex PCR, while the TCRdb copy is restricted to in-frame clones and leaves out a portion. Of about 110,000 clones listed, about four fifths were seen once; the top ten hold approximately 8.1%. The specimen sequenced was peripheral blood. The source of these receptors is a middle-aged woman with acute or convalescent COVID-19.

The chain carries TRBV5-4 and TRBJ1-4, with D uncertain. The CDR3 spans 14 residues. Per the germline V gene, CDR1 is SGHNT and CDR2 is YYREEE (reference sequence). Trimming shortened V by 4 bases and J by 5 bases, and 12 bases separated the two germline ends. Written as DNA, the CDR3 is TGTGCCAGCAGCCAAACAGTAAAGAATGAAAAACTGTTTTTT. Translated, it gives CASSQTVKNEKLFF.

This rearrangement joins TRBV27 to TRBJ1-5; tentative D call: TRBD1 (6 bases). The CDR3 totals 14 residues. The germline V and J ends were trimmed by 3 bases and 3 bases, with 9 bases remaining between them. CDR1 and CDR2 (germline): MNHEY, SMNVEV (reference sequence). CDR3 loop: CASSFRDNNQPQHF. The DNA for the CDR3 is TGTGCCAGCAGTTTCCGGGACAACAATCAGCCCCAGCATTTT.

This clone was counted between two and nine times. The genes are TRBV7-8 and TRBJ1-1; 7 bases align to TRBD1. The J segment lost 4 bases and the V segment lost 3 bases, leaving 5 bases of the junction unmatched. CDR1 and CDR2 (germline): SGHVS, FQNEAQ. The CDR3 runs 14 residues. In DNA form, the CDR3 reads TGTGCCAGCAGCTTGGGACAGCACGGCACTGAAGCTTTCTTT. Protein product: CASSLGQHGTEAFF.

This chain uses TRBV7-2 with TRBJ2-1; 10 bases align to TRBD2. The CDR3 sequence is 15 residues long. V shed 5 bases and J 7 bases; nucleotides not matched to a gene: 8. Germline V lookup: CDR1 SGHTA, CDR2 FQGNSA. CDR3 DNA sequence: TGTGCCAGCAGCCCCCCAGCGGGGGGGCAGAATGAGCAGTTCTTC. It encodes CASSPPAGGQNEQFF. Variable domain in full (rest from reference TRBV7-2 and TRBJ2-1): GAGVSQSPSNKVTEKGKDVELRCDPISGHTALYWYRQSLGQGLEFLIYFQGNSAPDKSGLPSDRFSAERTGGSVSTLTIQRTQQEDSAVYLCASSPPAGGQNEQFFGPGTRLTVL.

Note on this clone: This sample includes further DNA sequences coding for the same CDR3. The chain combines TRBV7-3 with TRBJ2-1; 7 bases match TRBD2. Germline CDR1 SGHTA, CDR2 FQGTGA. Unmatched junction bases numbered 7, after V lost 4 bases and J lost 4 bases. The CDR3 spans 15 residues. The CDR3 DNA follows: TGTGCCAGCAGCTCATCCGGGGGGTCGTACAATGAGCAGTTCTTC. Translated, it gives CASSSSGGSYNEQFF.

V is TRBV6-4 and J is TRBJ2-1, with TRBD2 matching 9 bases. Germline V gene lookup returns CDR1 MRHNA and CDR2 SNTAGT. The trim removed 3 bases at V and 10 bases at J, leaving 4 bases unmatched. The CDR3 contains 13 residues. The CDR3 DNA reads TGTGCCAGCAGTGAAGAGCGGGGGGCAGAGCAGTTCTTC. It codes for CASSEERGAEQFF.

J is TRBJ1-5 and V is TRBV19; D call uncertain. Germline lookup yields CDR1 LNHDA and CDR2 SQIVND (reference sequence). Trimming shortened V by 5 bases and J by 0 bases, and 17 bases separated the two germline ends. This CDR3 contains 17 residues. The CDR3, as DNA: TGTGCCAGTAGTTTGCCTAGGTCTCGTGGTAGCAATCAGCCCCAGCATTTT. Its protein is CASSLPRSRGSNQPQHF.

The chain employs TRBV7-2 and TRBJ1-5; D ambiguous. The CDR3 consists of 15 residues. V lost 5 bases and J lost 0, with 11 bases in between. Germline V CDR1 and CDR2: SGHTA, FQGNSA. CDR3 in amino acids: CASSPRRSSNQPQHF. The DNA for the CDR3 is TGTGCCAGCAGCCCTAGACGGAGTAGCAATCAGCCCCAGCATTTT.

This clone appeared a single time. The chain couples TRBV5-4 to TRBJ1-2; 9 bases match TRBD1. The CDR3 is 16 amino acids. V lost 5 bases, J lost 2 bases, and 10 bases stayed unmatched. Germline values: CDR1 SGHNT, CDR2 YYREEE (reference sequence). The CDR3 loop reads CASSYALTGGNYGYTF. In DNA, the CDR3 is TGTGCCAGCAGTTACGCTTTGACAGGGGGAAACTATGGCTACACCTTC.

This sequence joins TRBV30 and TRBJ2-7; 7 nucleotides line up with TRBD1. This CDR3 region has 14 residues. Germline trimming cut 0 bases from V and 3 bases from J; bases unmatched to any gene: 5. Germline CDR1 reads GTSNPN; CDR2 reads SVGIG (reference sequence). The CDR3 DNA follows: TGTGCCTGGAGTGTACGGGACAGTCGCTACGAGCAGTACTTC. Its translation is CAWSVRDSRYEQYF.

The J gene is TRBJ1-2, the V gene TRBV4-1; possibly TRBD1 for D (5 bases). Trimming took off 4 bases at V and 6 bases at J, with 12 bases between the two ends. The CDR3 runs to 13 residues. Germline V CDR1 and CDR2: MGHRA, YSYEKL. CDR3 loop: CASSPGGGNGYTF. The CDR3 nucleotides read TGCGCCAGCAGCCCTGGGGGGGGTAATGGCTACACCTTC.

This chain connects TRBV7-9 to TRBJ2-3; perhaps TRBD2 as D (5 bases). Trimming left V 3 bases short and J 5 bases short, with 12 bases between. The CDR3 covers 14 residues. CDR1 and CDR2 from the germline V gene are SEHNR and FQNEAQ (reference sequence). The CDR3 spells CASSFFGIKDTQYF. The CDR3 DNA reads TGTGCCAGCAGCTTTTTCGGGATAAAAGATACGCAGTATTTT.

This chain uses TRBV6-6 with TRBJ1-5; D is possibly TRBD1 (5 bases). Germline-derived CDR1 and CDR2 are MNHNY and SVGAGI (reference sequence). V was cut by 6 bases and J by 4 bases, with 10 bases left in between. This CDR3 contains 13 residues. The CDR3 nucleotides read TGTGCCAGCAGCCAGGGAGGGAATCAGCCCCAGCATTTT. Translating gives CASSQGGNQPQHF.

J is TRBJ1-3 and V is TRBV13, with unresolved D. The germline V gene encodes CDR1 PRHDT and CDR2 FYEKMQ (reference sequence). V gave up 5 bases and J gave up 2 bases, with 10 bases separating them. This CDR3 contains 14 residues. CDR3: CASSAWAPGNTIYF. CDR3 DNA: TGTGCCAGCAGCGCCTGGGCCCCTGGAAACACCATATATTTT.

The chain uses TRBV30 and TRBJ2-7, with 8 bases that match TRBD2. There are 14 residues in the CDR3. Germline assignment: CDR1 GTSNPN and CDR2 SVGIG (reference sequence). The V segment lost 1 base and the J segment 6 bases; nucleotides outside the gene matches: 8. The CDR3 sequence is CAWSETGGEREQYF. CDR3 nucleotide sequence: TGTGCCTGGAGTGAAACCGGGGGGGAGCGCGAGCAGTACTTC.

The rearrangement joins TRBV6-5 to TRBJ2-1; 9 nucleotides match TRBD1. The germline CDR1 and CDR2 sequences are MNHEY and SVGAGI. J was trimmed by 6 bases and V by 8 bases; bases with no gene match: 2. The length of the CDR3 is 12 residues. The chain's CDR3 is CASDRGVNEQFF. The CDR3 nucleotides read TGTGCCAGCGACAGGGGGGTCAATGAGCAGTTCTTC.

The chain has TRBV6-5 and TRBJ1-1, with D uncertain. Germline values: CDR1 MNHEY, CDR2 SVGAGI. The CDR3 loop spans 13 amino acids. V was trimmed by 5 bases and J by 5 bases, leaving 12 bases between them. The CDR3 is CASSQKEGTEAFF. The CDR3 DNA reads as TGTGCCAGCAGTCAAAAGGAGGGAACTGAAGCTTTCTTT.

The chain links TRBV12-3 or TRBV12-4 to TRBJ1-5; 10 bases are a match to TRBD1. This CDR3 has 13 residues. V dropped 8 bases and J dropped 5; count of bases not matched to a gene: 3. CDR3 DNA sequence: TGTGCCAGCCGCGGGACAGGGGATCAGCCCCAGCATTTT. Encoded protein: CASRGTGDQPQHF.

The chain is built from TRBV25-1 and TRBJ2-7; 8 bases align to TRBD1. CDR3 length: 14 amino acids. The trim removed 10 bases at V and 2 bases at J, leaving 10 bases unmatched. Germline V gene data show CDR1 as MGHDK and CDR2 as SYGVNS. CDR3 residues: CAIQTGAAPYEQYF. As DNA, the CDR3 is TGTGCCATCCAGACAGGGGCCGCACCCTACGAGCAGTACTTC.

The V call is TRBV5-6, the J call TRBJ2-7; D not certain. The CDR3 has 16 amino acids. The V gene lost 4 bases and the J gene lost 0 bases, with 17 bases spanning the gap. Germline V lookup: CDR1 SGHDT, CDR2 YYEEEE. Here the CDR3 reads CASSQSWAGLSYEQYF. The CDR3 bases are TGTGCCAGCAGCCAGTCGTGGGCAGGCCTCTCCTACGAGCAGTACTTC.

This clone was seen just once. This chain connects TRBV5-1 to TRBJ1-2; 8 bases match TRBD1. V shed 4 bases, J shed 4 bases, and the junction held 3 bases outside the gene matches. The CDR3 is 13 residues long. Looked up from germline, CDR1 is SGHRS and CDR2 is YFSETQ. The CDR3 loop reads CASSKTGAYGYTF. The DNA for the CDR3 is TGCGCCAGCAGCAAGACAGGGGCCTATGGCTACACCTTC.

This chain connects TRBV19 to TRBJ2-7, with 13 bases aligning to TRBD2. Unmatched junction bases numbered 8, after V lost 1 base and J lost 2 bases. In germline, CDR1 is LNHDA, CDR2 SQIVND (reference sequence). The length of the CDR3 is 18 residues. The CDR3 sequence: CASSIGPAGLAGTYEQYF. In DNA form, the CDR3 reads TGTGCCAGTAGTATAGGCCCCGCGGGACTAGCGGGAACCTACGAGCAGTACTTC.

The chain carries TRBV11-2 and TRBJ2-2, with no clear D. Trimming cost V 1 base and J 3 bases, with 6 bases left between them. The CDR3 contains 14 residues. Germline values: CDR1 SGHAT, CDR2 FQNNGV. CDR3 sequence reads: CASSLVPDTGELFF. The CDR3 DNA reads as TGTGCCAGCAGCTTAGTCCCAGACACCGGGGAGCTGTTTTTT.

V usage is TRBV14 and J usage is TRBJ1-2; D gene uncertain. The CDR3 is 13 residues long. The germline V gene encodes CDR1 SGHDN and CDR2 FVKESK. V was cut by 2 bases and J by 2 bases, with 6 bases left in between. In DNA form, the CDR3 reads TGTGCCAGCAGCCAAATCAGAAACTATGGCTACACCTTC. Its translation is CASSQIRNYGYTF.

CDR3 region: CASSLPGEAFF. The CDR3 DNA reads as TGTGCCAGCAGCTTACCAGGGGAAGCTTTCTTT. The V call is TRBV7-9, the J call TRBJ1-1; D may be TRBD1 (5 bases). There are 11 residues in the CDR3. Germline V gene sequence: CDR1 SEHNR, CDR2 FQNEAQ (reference sequence). The ends were cut back, 2 bases at V and 8 bases at J, with 6 bases in the middle.

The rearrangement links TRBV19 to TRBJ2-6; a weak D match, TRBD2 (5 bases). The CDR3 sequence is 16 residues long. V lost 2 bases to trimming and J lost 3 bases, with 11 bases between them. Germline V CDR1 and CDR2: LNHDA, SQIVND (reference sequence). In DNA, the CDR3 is TGTGCCAGTAGTATAATCGGGGAAATTGGGGCCAACGTCCTGACTTTC. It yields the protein CASSIIGEIGANVLTF. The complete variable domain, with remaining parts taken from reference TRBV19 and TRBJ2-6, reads DGGITQSPKYLFRKEGQNVTLSCEQNLNHDAMYWYRQDPGQGLRLIYYSQIVNDFQKGDIAEGYSVSREKKESFPLTVTSAQKNPTAFYLCASSIIGEIGANVLTFGAGSRLTVL.

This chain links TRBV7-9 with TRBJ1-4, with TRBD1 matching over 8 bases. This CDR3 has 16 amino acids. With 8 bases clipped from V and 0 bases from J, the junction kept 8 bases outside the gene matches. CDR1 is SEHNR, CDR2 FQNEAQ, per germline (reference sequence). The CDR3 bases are TGTGCCAGCGGTTACAGGGGGGATGCAACTAATGAAAAACTGTTTTTT. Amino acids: CASGYRGDATNEKLFF.

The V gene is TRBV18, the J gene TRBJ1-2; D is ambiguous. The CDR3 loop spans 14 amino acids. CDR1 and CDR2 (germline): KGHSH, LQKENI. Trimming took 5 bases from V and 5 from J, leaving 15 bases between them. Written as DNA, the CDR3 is TGTGCCAGCTCATCCCTCGGGGTTAGGTATGGCTACACCTTC. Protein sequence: CASSSLGVRYGYTF.